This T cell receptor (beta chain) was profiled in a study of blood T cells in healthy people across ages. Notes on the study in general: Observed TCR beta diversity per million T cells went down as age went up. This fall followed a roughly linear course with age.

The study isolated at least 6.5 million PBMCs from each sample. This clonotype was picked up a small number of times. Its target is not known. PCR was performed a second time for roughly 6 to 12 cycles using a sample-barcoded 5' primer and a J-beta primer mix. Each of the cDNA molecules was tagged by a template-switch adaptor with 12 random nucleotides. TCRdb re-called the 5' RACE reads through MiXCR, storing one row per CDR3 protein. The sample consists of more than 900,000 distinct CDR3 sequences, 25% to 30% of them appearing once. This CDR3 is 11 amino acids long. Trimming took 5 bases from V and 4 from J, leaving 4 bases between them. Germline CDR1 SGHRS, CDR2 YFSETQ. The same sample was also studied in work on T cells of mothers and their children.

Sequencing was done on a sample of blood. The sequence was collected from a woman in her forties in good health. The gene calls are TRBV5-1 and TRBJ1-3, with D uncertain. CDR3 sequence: CASSSGNTIYF. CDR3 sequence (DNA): TGCGCCAGCAGTTCGGGAAACACCATATATTTT.